This T cell receptor beta chain emerged from a study of blood T cell repertoires in COVID-19. The protocol was immunoSEQ multiplex PCR, while the TCRdb copy is restricted to in-frame clones and leaves out a portion. The data hold around 140,000 clones, with roughly 90% observed a single time. V lost 1 base and J 0 bases, leaving 8 bases between the germline ends. The length of the CDR3 is 14 residues. CDR1 and CDR2 from the germline V gene are SGHDT and YYEEEE. The chain combines TRBV5-6 with TRBJ2-7; D is undetermined. The clonotype originates from a woman aged 45 to 65 with acute or convalescent COVID-19. The sequenced sample was peripheral blood. CDR3 nucleotides: TGTGCCAGCAGCTTGCGAGGCAACTCCTACGAGCAGTACTTC. Translation gives CASSLRGNSYEQYF.